The next 22 T cell receptor beta chains were all read from a single sample in a study of blood T cell repertoires in COVID-19. Libraries were prepared by immunoSEQ multiplex PCR; TCRdb keeps only in-frame clonotypes and omits some of them. The table has 81,000 or so clones, about 91% seen once. The material sequenced was peripheral blood. All receptors derive from a man aged 70 or older with active or convalescent COVID-19.

In its sample, this clone was seen a few times. This chain connects TRBV27 to TRBJ2-7; D call uncertain. Germline V lookup: CDR1 MNHEY, CDR2 SMNVEV (reference sequence). The V end lost 5 bases, the J end lost 5 bases, and 13 bases lay between the germline ends. This CDR3 has 13 amino acids. DNA for the CDR3: TGTGCCAGCAGTCCTGGTTGGGCCCACGAGCAGTACTTC. Protein: CASSPGWAHEQYF.

The genes are TRBV24-1 and TRBJ2-3, with 9 bases aligning to TRBD1. CDR3 length equals 14 residues. Germline V gene sequence: CDR1 KGHDR, CDR2 SFDVKD. Germline trimming cut 9 bases from V and 6 bases from J; bases unmatched to any gene: 9. The CDR3 region has the DNA TGTGCCACCGCCGGACAGGGGAGGACTGATACGCAGTATTTT. Translating it yields CATAGQGRTDTQYF.

The V gene is TRBV2, the J gene TRBJ1-6; maybe TRBD1 (5 bases). Trimming took off 8 bases at V and 5 bases at J, with 13 bases between the two ends. Germline-derived CDR1 and CDR2 are SNHLY and FYNNEI. The CDR3 extends over 14 amino acids. CDR3 coding DNA: TGTGCCAGCCTTGGGGCAGGGCATAATTCACCCCTCCACTTT. Amino acids: CASLGAGHNSPLHF. The variable domain in full, completed from reference TRBV2 and TRBJ1-6, reads EPEVTQTPSHQVTQMGQEVILRCVPISNHLYFYWYRQILGQKVEFLVSFYNNEISEKSEIFDDQFSVERPDGSNFTLKIRSTKLEDSAMYFCASLGAGHNSPLHFGNGTRLTVT.

J is TRBJ2-3 and V is TRBV6-5; 10 positions agree with TRBD1. Per the germline V gene, CDR1 is MNHEY and CDR2 is SVGAGI. Trimming cost V 5 bases and J 3 bases; bases outside gene matches: 2. The CDR3 has 14 residues. CDR3 in DNA: TGTGCCAGCAGTCCGGGACAGGGGACAGATACGCAGTATTTT. Protein product: CASSPGQGTDTQYF.

The chain carries TRBV19 and TRBJ2-3; TRBD2 is a possible D gene (5 bases). The ends were cut back, 5 bases at V and 4 bases at J, with 13 bases in the middle. Germline-derived CDR1 and CDR2 are LNHDA and SQIVND (reference sequence). The CDR3 extends over 14 amino acids. This chain's CDR3 is CASSRLGSPDTQYF. The CDR3 DNA reads as TGTGCCAGTAGTCGGCTAGGGAGCCCAGATACGCAGTATTTT.

This clone was seen more than once but under ten times. This sequence joins TRBV2 and TRBJ1-6, with TRBD1 matching over 8 bases. Losses at the gene ends were 2 bases for V and 10 bases for J; bases not matched to a gene: 4. The length of the CDR3 is 14 residues. Looked up from germline, CDR1 is SNHLY and CDR2 is FYNNEI. CDR3 sequence reads: CASSERTGYSPLHF. The CDR3 DNA is TGTGCCAGCAGTGAAAGGACAGGGTACTCACCCCTCCACTTT.

This rearrangement joins TRBV7-3 to TRBJ2-7; no clear D. This CDR3 contains 15 residues. The ends were cut back, 1 base at V and 2 bases at J, with 12 bases in the middle. CDR1 and CDR2 from the germline V gene are SGHTA and FQGTGA. CDR3 in amino acids: CASSLSQQPPYEQYF. CDR3 bases: TGTGCCAGCAGCTTAAGTCAACAGCCGCCCTACGAGCAGTACTTC.

This sequence joins TRBV6-6 and TRBJ1-5; 10 bases fit TRBD1. The CDR3 runs 15 residues. Trimming cost V 5 bases and J 3 bases; bases outside gene matches: 4. Germline V lookup: CDR1 MNHNY, CDR2 SVGAGI (reference sequence). The CDR3 DNA sequence: TGTGCCAGCAGTATAGGACAGGGGGACAATCAGCCCCAGCATTTT. It specifies CASSIGQGDNQPQHF.

This sequence joins TRBV24-1 and TRBJ2-7; no clear D gene. CDR1 is KGHDR, CDR2 SFDVKD, per germline. The CDR3 extends over 13 amino acids. With 4 bases removed from V and 6 bases from J, the gap between germline ends came to 12 bases. The CDR3 protein is CATSDLGAPEQYF. The CDR3 DNA is TGTGCCACCAGTGACCTAGGTGCTCCCGAGCAGTACTTC.

The V and J genes are TRBV5-4 and TRBJ1-5; the D gene is possibly TRBD1 (5 bases). Trimming shortened V by 0 bases and J by 5 bases, and 9 bases separated the two germline ends. Germline V CDR1 and CDR2: SGHNT, YYREEE (reference sequence). This CDR3 contains 14 residues. CDR3 in DNA: TGTGCCAGCAGCTTGGGCGGGGCTTATCAGCCCCAGCATTTT. This translates into CASSLGGAYQPQHF.

V gene TRBV15 combines with J gene TRBJ2-5; TRBD2 agrees at 10 bases. J lost 1 base, V lost 6 bases, and 14 bases had no gene match. Germline V CDR1 and CDR2: LNHNV, YYDKDF (reference sequence). The CDR3 loop spans 18 amino acids. Here the CDR3 reads CATRPNRGSGGFQETQYF. As DNA, the CDR3 is TGTGCCACCAGGCCTAACCGAGGTAGCGGGGGGTTCCAAGAGACCCAGTACTTC.

V gene TRBV5-6 combines with J gene TRBJ2-3, with D maybe TRBD2 (6 bases). The CDR3 length is 14 residues. Trimming stripped 5 bases from V and 2 bases from J, with 12 bases between. Germline V CDR1 and CDR2: SGHDT, YYEEEE. Here the CDR3 DNA reads TGTGCCAGCAGTGAAGCTAGCGCCACAGATACGCAGTATTTT. Protein product: CASSEASATDTQYF.

The J gene is TRBJ2-7, the V gene TRBV28; 7 nucleotides line up with TRBD1. The CDR3 totals 15 residues. V shed 4 bases, J shed 3 bases, and the junction held 9 bases outside the gene matches. The germline V gene has CDR1 MDHEN and CDR2 SYDVKM. Here the CDR3 reads CASSSPGGAVYEQYF. CDR3 coding DNA: TGTGCCAGCAGTTCCCCAGGGGGTGCTGTCTACGAGCAGTACTTC. Based on the CDR3 plus reference TRBV28 and TRBJ2-7, the full variable domain is DVKVTQSSRYLVKRTGEKVFLECVQDMDHENMFWYRQDPGLGLRLIYFSYDVKMKEKGDIPEGYSVSREKKERFSLILESASTNQTSMYLCASSSPGGAVYEQYFGPGTRLTVT.

The chain employs TRBV5-6 and TRBJ2-5; TRBD1 matches at 7 bases. The CDR3 runs to 16 residues. Germline CDR1 is SGHDT and CDR2 is YYEEEE. V was pared by 2 bases and J by 1 base, with 8 bases of the junction left unmatched. The CDR3 DNA is TGTGCCAGCAGCTTCAATTTCCGACAGGGCCAAGAGACCCAGTACTTC. This gives the protein CASSFNFRQGQETQYF.

The genes are TRBV7-2 and TRBJ2-1, with D perhaps matching TRBD1 (5 bases). The V end was cut by 5 bases, the J end by 8 bases, with 13 bases between. This CDR3 contains 13 residues. Germline CDR1 reads SGHTA; CDR2 reads FQGNSA. This CDR3 reads CASSRSQGYEQFF. CDR3 bases: TGTGCCAGCAGCCGGTCGCAGGGCTATGAGCAGTTCTTC.

This clone was seen just once. The chain couples TRBV18 to TRBJ2-2; no reliable D call. V lost 3 bases and J lost 7, with 9 bases in between. Germline values: CDR1 KGHSH, CDR2 LQKENI. The CDR3 length is 13 residues. CDR3 DNA sequence: TGTGCCAGCTCACCTGTCGCGGACGGGGAGCTGTTTTTT. Protein: CASSPVADGELFF.

The chain employs TRBV27 and TRBJ2-2; D perhaps matches TRBD1 (5 bases). Germline CDR1 reads MNHEY; CDR2 reads SMNVEV (reference sequence). The CDR3 extends over 14 amino acids. Trimming cost V 3 bases and J 6 bases, with 11 bases left between them. This CDR3 is CASSFGREAGELFF. CDR3 nucleotides: TGTGCCAGCAGTTTCGGCAGGGAAGCCGGGGAGCTGTTTTTT.

The chain has TRBV19 and TRBJ1-1; 8 nucleotides match TRBD1. J lost 1 base, V lost 6 bases, and 7 bases had no gene match. CDR1 is LNHDA, CDR2 SQIVND, per germline (reference sequence). This CDR3 region has 15 residues. The CDR3 region has the DNA TGTGCCAGTAGCCCTTGGGGGACAGGGAACACTGAAGCTTTCTTT. This translates into CASSPWGTGNTEAFF.

V gene TRBV7-2 combines with J gene TRBJ1-1; D not resolved. This CDR3 region has 14 residues. Germline V CDR1 and CDR2: SGHTA, FQGNSA. Trimming removed 1 base at V and 11 bases at J, with 17 bases between. The CDR3 sequence: CASSLGPGAGFAFF. The CDR3 nucleotides are TGTGCCAGCAGCTTAGGCCCCGGAGCCGGCTTTGCTTTCTTT. Combining the CDR3 with reference TRBV7-2 and TRBJ1-1 gives the whole variable domain GAGVSQSPSNKVTEKGKDVELRCDPISGHTALYWYRQSLGQGLEFLIYFQGNSAPDKSGLPSDRFSAERTGGSVSTLTIQRTQQEDSAVYLCASSLGPGAGFAFFGQGTRLTVV.

The J gene is TRBJ2-1, the V gene TRBV18; 10 nucleotides agree with TRBD2. CDR3 size: 15 residues. The germline gives CDR1 KGHSH, CDR2 LQKENI. V dropped 3 bases and J dropped 3; count of bases not matched to a gene: 2. The CDR3 DNA follows: TGTGCCAGCTCACCTGCTAGCGGGGGCTACAATGAGCAGTTCTTC. Translated, it gives CASSPASGGYNEQFF.

This clone has only one observation. V usage is TRBV5-1 and J usage is TRBJ1-6; D may be TRBD1 (5 bases). Germline CDR1 SGHRS, CDR2 YFSETQ. Trimming pared 0 bases from V and 7 bases from J, leaving 8 bases between. CDR3 length: 14 amino acids. The CDR3 reads CASSLGQSNSPLHF. CDR3 nucleotides: TGCGCCAGCAGCTTGGGACAGTCGAATTCACCCCTCCACTTT.

This clone was detected only once. The J gene is TRBJ2-1, the V gene TRBV11-2; unclear D gene. Trimming removed 1 base at V and 10 bases at J, with 11 bases between. The CDR3 is 13 amino acids. Germline values: CDR1 SGHAT, CDR2 FQNNGV. The CDR3 protein is CASSLATNREQFF. CDR3 coding DNA: TGTGCCAGCAGCTTAGCAACCAACCGGGAGCAGTTCTTC.